The clone carrying this TCR beta chain was detected only once. No antigen is known for it. This table comes from immunoSEQ multiplex PCR, and its TCRdb copy is limited to in-frame clones, with some not included. The sample yields some 120,000 clones, approximately 92% seen once. The data were taken from a study of T cell repertoires and HLA-DP antigens. This CDR3 is 16 amino acids long. J was trimmed by 3 bases and V by 4 bases; bases with no gene match: 7. The V gene's germline CDR1 is MNHNY and CDR2 SVGAGI (reference sequence). This chain joins TRBV6-6 and TRBJ2-7, with 12 bases that match TRBD2. Sequencing input: CD4+ T cells from PBMCs. The sequence was collected from a woman between 18 and 29 years old in good health and CMV-seronegative. The CDR3 DNA is TGTGCCAGCAGTTTTGTGACTAGCGGGAGAGGCTACGAGCAGTACTTC. Translating gives CASSFVTSGRGYEQYF.